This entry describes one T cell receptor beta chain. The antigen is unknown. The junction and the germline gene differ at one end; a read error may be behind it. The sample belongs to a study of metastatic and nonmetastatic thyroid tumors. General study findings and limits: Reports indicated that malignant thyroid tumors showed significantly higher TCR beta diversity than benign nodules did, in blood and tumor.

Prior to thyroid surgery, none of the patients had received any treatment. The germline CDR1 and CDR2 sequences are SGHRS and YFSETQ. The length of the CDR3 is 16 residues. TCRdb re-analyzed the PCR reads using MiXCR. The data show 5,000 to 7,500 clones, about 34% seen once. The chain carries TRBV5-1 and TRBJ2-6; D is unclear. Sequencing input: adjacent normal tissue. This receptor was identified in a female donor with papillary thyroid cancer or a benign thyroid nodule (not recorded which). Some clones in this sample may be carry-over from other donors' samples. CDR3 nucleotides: TGCGCCAGCAGCTTGGTGGGCAGCCATAGGGCAAACGTCCTGACTTTC. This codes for CASSLVGSHRANVLTF.